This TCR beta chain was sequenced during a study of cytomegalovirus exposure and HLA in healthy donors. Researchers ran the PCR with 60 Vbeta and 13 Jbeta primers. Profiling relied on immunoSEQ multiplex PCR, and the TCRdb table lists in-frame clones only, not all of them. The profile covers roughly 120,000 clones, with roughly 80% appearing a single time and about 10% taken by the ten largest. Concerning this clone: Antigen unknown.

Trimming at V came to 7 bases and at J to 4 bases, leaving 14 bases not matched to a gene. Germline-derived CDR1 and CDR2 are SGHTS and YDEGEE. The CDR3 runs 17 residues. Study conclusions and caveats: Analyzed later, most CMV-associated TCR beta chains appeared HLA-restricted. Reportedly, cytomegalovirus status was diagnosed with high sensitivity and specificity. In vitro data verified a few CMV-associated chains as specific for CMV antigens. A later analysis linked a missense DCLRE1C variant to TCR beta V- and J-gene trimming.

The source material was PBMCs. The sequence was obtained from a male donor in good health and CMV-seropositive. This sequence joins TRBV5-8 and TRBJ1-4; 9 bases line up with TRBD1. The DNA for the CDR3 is TGTGCCAGCGGCCCGGGACAGGGCCCAACCATTAATGAAAAACTGTTTTTT. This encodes CASGPGQGPTINEKLFF.